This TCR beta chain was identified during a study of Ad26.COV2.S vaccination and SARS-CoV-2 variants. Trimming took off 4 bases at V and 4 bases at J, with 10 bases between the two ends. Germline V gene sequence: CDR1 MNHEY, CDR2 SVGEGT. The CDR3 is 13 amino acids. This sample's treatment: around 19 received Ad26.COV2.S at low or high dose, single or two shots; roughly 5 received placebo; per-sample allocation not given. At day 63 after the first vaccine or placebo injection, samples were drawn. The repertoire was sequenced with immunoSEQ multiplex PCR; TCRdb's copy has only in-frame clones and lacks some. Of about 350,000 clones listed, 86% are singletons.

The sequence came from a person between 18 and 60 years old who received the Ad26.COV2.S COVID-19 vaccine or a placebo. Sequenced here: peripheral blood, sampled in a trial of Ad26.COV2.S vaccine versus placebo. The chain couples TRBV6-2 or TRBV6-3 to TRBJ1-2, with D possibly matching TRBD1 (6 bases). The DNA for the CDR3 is TGTGCCAGCAGTTCAGGACAGTTCTATGGCTACACCTTC. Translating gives CASSSGQFYGYTF.